The present T cell receptor (beta chain) was sequenced within a study of beta chain features in type 1 diabetes. Regarding the study as a whole: TCRB CDR3s were moderately but significantly shorter in Type 1 diabetes patients in all four CD4+ subsets.

The authors reverse transcribed all of the isolated RNA, so sequencing captured expressed TCRB transcripts. Assay used: immunoSEQ multiplex PCR; TCRdb lists only in-frame clones, some missing. The table records hundreds of thousands of clones, about an eighth of them present only once. Notes on this clone: Its antigen is unknown.

CDR1 and CDR2 (germline): MRHNA, SNTAGT. This CDR3 spans 14 amino acids. Between the trimmed V and J ends, which lost 2 bases and 7 bases, there was a span of 14 bases. The receptor was derived from a man aged 18 to 29 with type 1 diabetes. V usage is TRBV6-4 and J usage is TRBJ1-2; no clear D gene. The source material was naive CD4+ T cells from blood. CDR3 bases: TGTGCCAGCAGTGACATACCACGGCTCGGTGGCTACACCTTC. As protein: CASSDIPRLGGYTF.